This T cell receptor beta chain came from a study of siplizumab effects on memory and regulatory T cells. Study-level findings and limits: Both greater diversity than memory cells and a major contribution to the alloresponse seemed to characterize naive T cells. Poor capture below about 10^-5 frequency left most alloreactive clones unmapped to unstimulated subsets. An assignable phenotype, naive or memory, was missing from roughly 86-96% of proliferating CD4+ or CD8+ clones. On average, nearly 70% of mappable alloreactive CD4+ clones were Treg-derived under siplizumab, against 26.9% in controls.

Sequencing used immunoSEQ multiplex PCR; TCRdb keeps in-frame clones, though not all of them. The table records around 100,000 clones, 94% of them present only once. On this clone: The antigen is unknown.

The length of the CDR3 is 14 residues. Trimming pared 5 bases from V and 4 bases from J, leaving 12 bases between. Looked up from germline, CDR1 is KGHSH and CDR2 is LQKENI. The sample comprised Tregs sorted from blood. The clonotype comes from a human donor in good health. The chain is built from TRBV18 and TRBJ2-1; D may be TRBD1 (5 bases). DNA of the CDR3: TGTGCCAGCTCAACTACGACAGTATACAATGAGCAGTTCTTC. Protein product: CASSTTTVYNEQFF.